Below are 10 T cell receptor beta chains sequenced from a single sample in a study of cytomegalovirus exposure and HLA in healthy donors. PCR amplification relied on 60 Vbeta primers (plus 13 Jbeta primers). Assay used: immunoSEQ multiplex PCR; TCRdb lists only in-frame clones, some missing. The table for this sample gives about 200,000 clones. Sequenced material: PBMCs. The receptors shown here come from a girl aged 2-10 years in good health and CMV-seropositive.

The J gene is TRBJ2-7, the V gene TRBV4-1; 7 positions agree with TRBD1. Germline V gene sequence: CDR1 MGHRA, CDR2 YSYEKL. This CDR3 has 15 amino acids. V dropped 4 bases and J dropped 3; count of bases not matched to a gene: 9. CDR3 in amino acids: CASSLTPGQNYEQYF. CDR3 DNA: TGCGCCAGCAGCCTAACACCGGGACAGAACTACGAGCAGTACTTC.

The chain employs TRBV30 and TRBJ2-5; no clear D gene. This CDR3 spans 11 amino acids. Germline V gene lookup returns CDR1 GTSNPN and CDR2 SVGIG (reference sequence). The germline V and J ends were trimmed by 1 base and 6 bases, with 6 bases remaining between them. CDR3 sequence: CAWSEAQTQYF. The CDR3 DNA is TGTGCCTGGAGTGAAGCACAGACCCAGTACTTC. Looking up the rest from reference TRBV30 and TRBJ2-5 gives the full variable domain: SQTIHQWPATLVQPVGSPLSLECTVEGTSNPNLYWYRQAAGRGLQLLFYSVGIGQISSEVPQNLSASRPQDRQFILSSKKLLLSDSGFYLCAWSEAQTQYFGPGTRLLVL.

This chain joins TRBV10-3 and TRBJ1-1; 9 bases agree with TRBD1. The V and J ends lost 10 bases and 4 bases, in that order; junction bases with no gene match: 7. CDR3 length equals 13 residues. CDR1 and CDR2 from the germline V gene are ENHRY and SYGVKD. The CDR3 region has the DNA TGTGCCACACGGGACAGGGAGGGCACTGAAGCTTTCTTT. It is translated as CATRDREGTEAFF.

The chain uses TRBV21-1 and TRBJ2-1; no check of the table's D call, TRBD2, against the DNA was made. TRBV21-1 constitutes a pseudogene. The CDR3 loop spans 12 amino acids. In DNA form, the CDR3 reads TGTGCCAGCAGCAAAAGCGACAATGAGCAGTTCTTC. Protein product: CASSKSDNEQFF.

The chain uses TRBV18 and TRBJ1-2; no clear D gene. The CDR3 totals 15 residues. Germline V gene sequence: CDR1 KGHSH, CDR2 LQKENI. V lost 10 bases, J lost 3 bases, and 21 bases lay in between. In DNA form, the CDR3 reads TGTGCCACCTCCTTCGCCCCTGGACTAGACTATGGCTACACCTTC. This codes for CATSFAPGLDYGYTF.

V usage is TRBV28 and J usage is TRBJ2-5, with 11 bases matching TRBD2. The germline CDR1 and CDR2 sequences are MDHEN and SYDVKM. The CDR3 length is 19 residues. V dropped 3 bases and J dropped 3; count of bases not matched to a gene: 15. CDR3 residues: CASSFDSGRAGRSKETQYF. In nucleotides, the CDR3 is TGTGCCAGCAGTTTTGATAGCGGGAGGGCCGGGAGAAGTAAAGAGACCCAGTACTTC.

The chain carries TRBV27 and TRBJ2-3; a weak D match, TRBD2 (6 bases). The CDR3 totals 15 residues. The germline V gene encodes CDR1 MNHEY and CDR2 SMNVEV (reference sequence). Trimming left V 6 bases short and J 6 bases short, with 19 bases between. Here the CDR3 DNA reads TGTGCCAGCAGCTCTCCTAGCGATTCATCCGATACGCAGTATTTT. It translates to CASSSPSDSSDTQYF.

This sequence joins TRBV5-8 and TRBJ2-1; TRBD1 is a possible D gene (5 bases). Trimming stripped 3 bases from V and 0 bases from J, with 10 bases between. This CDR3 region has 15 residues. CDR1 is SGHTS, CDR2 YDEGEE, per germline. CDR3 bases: TGTGCCAGCAGCTATGACAGTAGCTCCTACAATGAGCAGTTCTTC. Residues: CASSYDSSSYNEQFF.

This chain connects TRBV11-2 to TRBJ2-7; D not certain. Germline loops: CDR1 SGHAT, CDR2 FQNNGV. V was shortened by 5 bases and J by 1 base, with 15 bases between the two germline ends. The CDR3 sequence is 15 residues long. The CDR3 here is CASSLGLSSSYEQYF. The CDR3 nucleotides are TGTGCCAGCAGCCTGGGTCTTAGCTCATCCTACGAGCAGTACTTC.

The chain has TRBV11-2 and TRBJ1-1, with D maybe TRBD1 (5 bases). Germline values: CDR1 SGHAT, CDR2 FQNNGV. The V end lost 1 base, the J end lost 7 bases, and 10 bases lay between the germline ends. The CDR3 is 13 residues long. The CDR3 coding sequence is TGTGCCAGCAGCTTAGTACGACAGAATGAAGCTTTCTTT. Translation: CASSLVRQNEAFF. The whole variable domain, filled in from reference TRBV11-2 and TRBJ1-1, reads EAGVAQSPRYKIIEKRQSVAFWCNPISGHATLYWYQQILGQGPKLLIQFQNNGVVDDSQLPKDRFSAERLKGVDSTLKIQPAKLEDSAVYLCASSLVRQNEAFFGQGTRLTVV.